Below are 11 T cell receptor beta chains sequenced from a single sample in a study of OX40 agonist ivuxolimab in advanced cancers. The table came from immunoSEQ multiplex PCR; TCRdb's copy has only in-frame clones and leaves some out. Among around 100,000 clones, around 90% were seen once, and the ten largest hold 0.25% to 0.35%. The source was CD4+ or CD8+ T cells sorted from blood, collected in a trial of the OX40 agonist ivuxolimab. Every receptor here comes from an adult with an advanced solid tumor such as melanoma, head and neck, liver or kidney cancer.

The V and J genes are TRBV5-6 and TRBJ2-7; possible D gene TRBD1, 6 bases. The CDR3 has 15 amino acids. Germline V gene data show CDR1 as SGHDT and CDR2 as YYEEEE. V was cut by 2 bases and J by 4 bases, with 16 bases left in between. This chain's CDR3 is CASSFTGTSNYEQYF. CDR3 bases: TGTGCCAGCAGCTTTACCGGGACATCGAATTACGAGCAGTACTTC.

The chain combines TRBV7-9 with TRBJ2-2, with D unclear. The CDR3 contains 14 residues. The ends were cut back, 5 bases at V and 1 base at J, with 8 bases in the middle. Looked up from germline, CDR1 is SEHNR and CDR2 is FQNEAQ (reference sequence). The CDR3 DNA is TGTGCCAGCAGCCCTACAAGGAACACCGGGGAGCTGTTTTTT. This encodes CASSPTRNTGELFF.

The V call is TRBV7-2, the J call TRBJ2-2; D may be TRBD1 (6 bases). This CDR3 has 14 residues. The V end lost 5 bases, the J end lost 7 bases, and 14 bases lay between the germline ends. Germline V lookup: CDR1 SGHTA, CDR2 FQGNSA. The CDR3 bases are TGTGCCAGCAGCAGAACAGGGATGAACGGGGAGCTGTTTTTT. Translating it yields CASSRTGMNGELFF. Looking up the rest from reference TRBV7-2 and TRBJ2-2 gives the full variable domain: GAGVSQSPSNKVTEKGKDVELRCDPISGHTALYWYRQSLGQGLEFLIYFQGNSAPDKSGLPSDRFSAERTGGSVSTLTIQRTQQEDSAVYLCASSRTGMNGELFFGEGSRLTVL.

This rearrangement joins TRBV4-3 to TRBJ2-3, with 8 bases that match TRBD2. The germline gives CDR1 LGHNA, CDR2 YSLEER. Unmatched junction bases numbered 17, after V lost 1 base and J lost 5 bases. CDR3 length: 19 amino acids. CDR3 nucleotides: TGCGCCAGCAGCCAAGCGTTTGGGGGGGCTAGCGGGTTTGAAGATACGCAGTATTTT. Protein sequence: CASSQAFGGASGFEDTQYF.

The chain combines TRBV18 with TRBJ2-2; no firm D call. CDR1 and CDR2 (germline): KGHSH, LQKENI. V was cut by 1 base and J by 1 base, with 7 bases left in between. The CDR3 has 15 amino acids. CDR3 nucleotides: TGTGCCAGCTCACCACTGTCGCAGAACACCGGGGAGCTGTTTTTT. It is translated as CASSPLSQNTGELFF.

The DNA for the CDR3 is TGTGCCAGCAGCTCACCTTGGGGGCCTGGCGGACCAAAAAGACGCGAGCAGTACTTC. This translates into CASSSPWGPGGPKRREQYF. This chain connects TRBV7-6 to TRBJ2-7, with a tentative D call TRBD1 (6 bases). Trimming left V 4 bases short and J 6 bases short, with 31 bases between. The germline gives CDR1 SGHVS, CDR2 FNYEAQ. This CDR3 has 19 amino acids.

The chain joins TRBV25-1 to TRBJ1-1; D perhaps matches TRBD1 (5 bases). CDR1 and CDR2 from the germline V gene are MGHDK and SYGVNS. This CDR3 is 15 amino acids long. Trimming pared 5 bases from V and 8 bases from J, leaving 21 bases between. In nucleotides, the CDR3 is TGTGCCAGCAGTCCCCGGAGGGGTGGGATTACCGAAGCTTTCTTT. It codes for CASSPRRGGITEAFF. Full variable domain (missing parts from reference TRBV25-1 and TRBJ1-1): EADIYQTPRYLVIGTGKKITLECSQTMGHDKMYWYQQDPGMELHLIHYSYGVNSTEKGDLSSESTVSRIRTEHFPLTLESARPSHTSQYLCASSPRRGGITEAFFGQGTRLTVV.

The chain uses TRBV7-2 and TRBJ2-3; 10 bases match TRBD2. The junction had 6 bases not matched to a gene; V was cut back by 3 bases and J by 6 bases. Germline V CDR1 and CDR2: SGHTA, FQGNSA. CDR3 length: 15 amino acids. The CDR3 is CASSLASGSLDTQYF. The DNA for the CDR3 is TGTGCCAGCAGCTTGGCTAGCGGGAGTTTGGATACGCAGTATTTT.

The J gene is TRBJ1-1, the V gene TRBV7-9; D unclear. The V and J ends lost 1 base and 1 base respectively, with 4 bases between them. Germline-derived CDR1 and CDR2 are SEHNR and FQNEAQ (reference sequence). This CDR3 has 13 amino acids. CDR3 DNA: TGTGCCAGCAGCTTAGAGGGGAACACTGAAGCTTTCTTT. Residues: CASSLEGNTEAFF.

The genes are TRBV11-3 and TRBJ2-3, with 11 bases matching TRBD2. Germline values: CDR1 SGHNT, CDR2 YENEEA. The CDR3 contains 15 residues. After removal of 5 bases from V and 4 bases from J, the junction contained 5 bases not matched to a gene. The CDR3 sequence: CASSATSGRADTQYF. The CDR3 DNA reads TGTGCCAGCAGCGCAACTAGCGGGAGAGCAGATACGCAGTATTTT.

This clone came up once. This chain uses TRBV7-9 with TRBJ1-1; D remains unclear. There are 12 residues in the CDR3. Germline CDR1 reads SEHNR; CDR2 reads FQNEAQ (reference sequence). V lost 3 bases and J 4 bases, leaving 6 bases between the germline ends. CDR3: CASSFGLTEAFF. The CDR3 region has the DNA TGTGCCAGCAGCTTTGGACTCACTGAAGCTTTCTTT.